The present T cell receptor beta chain was sequenced within a study of spatial heterogeneity in lung cancer. This sample's time point: blood at routine non-recurrence follow-up after resection. TCRdb called the 5' RACE reads again in MiXCR, with one record for every CDR3 protein. The sample carries about 100,000 distinct CDR3 sequences, roughly 19% recorded once. J gave up 1 base and V 6 bases, and 5 bases lay outside the gene matches. Per the germline V gene, CDR1 is MNHEY and CDR2 is SVGEGT. The length of the CDR3 is 14 residues. The TCR comes from a male donor with early-stage non-small cell lung cancer. The gene calls are TRBV6-2 or TRBV6-3 and TRBJ1-1; 7 positions match TRBD1. The material was PBMCs, obtained at follow-up. CDR3 loop: CASRPRQGNTEAFF. The CDR3 region has the DNA TGTGCCAGCAGGCCGAGACAGGGGAACACTGAAGCTTTCTTT.